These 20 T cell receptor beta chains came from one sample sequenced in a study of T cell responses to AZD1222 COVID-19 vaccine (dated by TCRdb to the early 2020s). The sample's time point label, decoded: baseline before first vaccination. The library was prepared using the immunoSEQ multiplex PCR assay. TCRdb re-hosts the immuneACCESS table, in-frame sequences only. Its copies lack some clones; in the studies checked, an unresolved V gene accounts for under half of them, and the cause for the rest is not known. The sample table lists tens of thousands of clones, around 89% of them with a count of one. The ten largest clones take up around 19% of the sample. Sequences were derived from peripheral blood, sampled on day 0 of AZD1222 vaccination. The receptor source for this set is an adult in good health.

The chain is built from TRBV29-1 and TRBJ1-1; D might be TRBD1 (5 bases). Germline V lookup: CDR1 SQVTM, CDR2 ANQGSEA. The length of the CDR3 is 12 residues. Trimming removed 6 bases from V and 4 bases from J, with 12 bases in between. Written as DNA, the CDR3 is TGCAGCGTGCAGGGCGTAGGCACTGAAGCTTTCTTT. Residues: CSVQGVGTEAFF. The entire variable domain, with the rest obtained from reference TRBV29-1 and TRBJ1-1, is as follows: SAVISQKPSRDICQRGTSLTIQCQVDSQVTMMFWYRQQPGQSLTLIATANQGSEATYESGFVIDKFPISRPNLTFSTLTVSNMSPEDSSIYLCSVQGVGTEAFFGQGTRLTVV.

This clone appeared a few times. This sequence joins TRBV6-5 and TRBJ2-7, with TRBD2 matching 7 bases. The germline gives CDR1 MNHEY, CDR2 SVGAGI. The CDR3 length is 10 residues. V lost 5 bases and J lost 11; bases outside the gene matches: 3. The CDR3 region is CASSRAGEYF. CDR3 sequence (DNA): TGTGCCAGCAGTAGGGCGGGGGAGTACTTC.

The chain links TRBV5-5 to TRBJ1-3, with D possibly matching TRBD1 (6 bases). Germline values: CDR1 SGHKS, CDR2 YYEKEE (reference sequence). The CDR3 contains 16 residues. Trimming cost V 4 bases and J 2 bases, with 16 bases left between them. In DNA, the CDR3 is TGTGCCAGCAGCGTAGAGGGGGAGAGGGCTGGAAACACCATATATTTT. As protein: CASSVEGERAGNTIYF.

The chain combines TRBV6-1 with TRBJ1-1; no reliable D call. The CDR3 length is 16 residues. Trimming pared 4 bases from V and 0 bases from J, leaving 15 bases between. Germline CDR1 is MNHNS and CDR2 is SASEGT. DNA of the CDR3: TGTGCCAGCAGTGCAGCCGGGTCCTTCGTGAACACTGAAGCTTTCTTT. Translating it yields CASSAAGSFVNTEAFF.

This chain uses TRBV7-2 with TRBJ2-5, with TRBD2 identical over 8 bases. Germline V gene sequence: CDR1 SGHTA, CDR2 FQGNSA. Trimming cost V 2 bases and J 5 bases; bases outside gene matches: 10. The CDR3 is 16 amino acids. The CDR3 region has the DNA TGTGCCAGCAGCTTAAATCCGGGGGGGCCGTTGGAGACCCAGTACTTC. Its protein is CASSLNPGGPLETQYF.

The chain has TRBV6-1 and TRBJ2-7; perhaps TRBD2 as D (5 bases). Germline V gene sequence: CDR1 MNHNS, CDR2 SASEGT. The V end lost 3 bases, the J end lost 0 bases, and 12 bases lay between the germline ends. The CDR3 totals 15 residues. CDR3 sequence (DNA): TGTGCCAGCAGTGAGGTCCCGGGGAGCTCCTACGAGCAGTACTTC. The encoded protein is CASSEVPGSSYEQYF.

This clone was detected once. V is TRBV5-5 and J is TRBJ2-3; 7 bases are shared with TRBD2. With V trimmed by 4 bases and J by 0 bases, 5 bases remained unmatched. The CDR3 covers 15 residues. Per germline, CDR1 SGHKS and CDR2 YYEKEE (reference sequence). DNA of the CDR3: TGTGCCAGCAGCCTGGGGGACTACAGCACAGATACGCAGTATTTT. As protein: CASSLGDYSTDTQYF.

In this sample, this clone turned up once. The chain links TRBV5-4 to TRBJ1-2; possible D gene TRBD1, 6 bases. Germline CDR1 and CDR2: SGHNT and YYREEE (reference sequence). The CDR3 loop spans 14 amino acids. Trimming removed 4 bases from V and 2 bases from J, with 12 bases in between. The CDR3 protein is CASSLGQMNYGYTF. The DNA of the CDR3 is TGTGCCAGCAGCCTAGGACAGATGAACTATGGCTACACCTTC.

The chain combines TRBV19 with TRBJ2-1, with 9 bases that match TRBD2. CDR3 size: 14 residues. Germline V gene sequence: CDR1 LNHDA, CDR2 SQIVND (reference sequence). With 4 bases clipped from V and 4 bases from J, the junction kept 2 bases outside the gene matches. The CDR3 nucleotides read TGTGCCAGTAGTAGGCGGGAGGGGTACAATGAGCAGTTCTTC. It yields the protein CASSRREGYNEQFF.

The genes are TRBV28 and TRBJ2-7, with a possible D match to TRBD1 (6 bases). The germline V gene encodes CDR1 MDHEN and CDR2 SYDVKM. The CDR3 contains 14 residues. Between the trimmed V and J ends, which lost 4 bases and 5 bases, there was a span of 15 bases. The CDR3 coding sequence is TGTGCCAGCAGTTCAACAGGGCCAGTGGACGAGCAGTACTTC. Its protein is CASSSTGPVDEQYF.

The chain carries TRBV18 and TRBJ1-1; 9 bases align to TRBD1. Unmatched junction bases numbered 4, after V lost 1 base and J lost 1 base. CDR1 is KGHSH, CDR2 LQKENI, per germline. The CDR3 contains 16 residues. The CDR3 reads CASSPQDRGGNTEAFF. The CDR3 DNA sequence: TGTGCCAGCTCACCACAGGACAGGGGTGGGAACACTGAAGCTTTCTTT.

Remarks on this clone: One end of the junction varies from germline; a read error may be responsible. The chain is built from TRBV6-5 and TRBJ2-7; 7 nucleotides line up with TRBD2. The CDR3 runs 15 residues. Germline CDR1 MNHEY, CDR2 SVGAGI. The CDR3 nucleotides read TGTGCCAGCAGCCCGCCGGGAGGCTACTCCTACAAGCAGTACTTC. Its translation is CASSPPGGYSYKQYF.

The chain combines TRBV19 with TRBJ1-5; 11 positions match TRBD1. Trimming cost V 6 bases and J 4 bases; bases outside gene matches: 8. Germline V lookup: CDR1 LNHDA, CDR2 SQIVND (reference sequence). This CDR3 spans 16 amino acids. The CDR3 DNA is TGTGCCAGTAGCGTGGACAGGGGGCCTCGGAATCAGCCCCAGCATTTT. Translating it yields CASSVDRGPRNQPQHF.

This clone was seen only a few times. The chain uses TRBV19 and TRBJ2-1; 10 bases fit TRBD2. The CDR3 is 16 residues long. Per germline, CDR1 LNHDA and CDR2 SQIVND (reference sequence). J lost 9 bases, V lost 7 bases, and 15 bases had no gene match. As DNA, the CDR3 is TGTGCCAGTACCTTAGCGGGAGGAGCCAAGGGGGGTGAGCAGTTCTTC. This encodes CASTLAGGAKGGEQFF.

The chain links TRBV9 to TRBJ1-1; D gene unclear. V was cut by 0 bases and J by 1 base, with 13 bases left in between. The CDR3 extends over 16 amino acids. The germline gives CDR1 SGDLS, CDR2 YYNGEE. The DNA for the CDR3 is TGTGCCAGCAGCGTAGATCCCGGACTCCCGAACACTGAAGCTTTCTTT. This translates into CASSVDPGLPNTEAFF.

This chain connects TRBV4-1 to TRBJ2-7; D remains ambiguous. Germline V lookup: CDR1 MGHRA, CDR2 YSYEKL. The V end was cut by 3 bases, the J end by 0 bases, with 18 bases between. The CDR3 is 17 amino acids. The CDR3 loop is CASSHDTVGGPSYEQYF. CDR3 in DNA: TGCGCCAGCAGCCATGACACCGTCGGTGGCCCCTCCTACGAGCAGTACTTC.

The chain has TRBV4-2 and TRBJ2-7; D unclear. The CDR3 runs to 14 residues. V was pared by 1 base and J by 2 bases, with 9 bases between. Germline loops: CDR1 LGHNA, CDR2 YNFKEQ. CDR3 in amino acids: CASSQGGQTYEQYF. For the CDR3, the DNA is TGTGCCAGCAGCCAAGGTGGTCAGACCTACGAGCAGTACTTC.

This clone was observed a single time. Written as DNA, the CDR3 is TGTGCCAGCTCTAAGGGGGGTATAACTGGAGCTCGATCACCCCTCCACTTT. It codes for CASSKGGITGARSPLHF. The rearrangement links TRBV3-1 (or the pseudogene TRBV3-2) to TRBJ1-6; maybe TRBD1 (6 bases). Germline CDR1 and CDR2: LGHDT and YNNKEL (reference sequence). Trimming pared 8 bases from V and 10 bases from J, leaving 27 bases between. This CDR3 spans 17 amino acids.

The CDR3 here is CASSPGPSLTEAFF. In DNA form, the CDR3 reads TGTGCCAGCTCCCCCGGACCGAGCCTCACTGAAGCTTTCTTT. This sequence joins TRBV18 and TRBJ1-1; D ambiguous. The CDR3 covers 14 residues. Trimming cost V 6 bases and J 4 bases, with 15 bases left between them. Per germline, CDR1 KGHSH and CDR2 LQKENI. Full variable domain (outside the CDR3, taken from reference TRBV18 and TRBJ1-1): NAGVMQNPRHLVRRRGQEARLRCSPMKGHSHVYWYRQLPEEGLKFMVYLQKENIIDESGMPKERFSAEFPKEGPSILRIQQVVRGDSAAYFCASSPGPSLTEAFFGQGTRLTVV.

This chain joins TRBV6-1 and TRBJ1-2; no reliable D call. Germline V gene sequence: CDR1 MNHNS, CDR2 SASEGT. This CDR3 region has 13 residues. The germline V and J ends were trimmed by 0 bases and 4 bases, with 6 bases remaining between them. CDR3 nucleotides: TGTGCCAGCAGTGAAGCAGGGCGCTATGGCTACACCTTC. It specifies CASSEAGRYGYTF.